Following are 29 T cell receptor beta chains from one sample sequenced in a study of T cells in women clearing cervical HPV infection. Generated by immunoSEQ multiplex PCR, the TCRdb table keeps only in-frame clones and is missing some. This sample's clone table lists about 39,000 clones. Sequenced input: blood buffy coat. These receptors originate from a woman aged 18 to 69 with a cervical HPV16 infection that either progressed to CIN3+ or cleared (not recorded which).

CDR3 sequence reads: CASSPTGANNEKLFF. The CDR3 bases that were read are TGTGCCAGCAGTCCAACAGGGGCTAATAATGAAAAA. The rearrangement uses TRBV7-9 and TRBJ1-4; 7 bases align to TRBD1. The read ends 3 residues shy of where the CDR3 ends; the end is completed using the germline J gene. Losses at the gene ends were 6 bases for V and 4 bases for J; bases not matched to a gene: 8. Germline-derived CDR1 and CDR2 are SEHNR and FQNEAQ (reference sequence). The CDR3 is made up of 15 amino acids. Variable domain in full (rest from reference TRBV7-9 and TRBJ1-4): DTGVSQNPRHKITKRGQNVTFRCDPISEHNRLYWYRQTLGQGPEFLTYFQNEAQLEKSRLLSDRFSAERPKGSFSTLEIQRTEQGDSAMYLCASSPTGANNEKLFFGSGTQLSVL.

Points on this clone: Read data end 3 residues before the CDR3 end; the end is taken from the germline J gene. The V gene is TRBV10-1, the J gene TRBJ2-2; TRBD1 is a possible D gene (5 bases). V was cut by 4 bases and J by 7 bases, with 13 bases left in between. CDR1 and CDR2 from the germline V gene are WNHNN and SYGVQD (reference sequence). The CDR3 is 14 amino acids. CDR3 bases read: TGCGCCAGCAGTGTTCTCAGGGCCGGCGGGGAG. Protein sequence: CASSVLRAGGE. The complete CDR3 protein is CASSVLRAGGELFF.

The CDR3: CASAGIDTQYF. The sequenced CDR3 bases are TGCGCGAGCGCGGGGATCGATACG. This rearrangement joins TRBV10-2 to TRBJ2-3, with TRBD2 as a possible D gene (6 bases). The CDR3 extends 3 residues past the end of the read, so its final part is completed from the germline J gene. Per germline, CDR1 WSHSY and CDR2 SAAADI. The CDR3 length is 11 residues.

Of note for this clone: The read terminates 3 residues ahead of where the CDR3 ends, so the germline J gene completes it. The chain has TRBV5-1 and TRBJ1-1; maybe TRBD1 (5 bases). Germline CDR1 SGHRS, CDR2 YFSETQ. Trimming took off 4 bases at V and 6 bases at J, with 16 bases between the two ends. The CDR3 loop spans 14 amino acids. The part of the CDR3 DNA that was read is TGCGCCAGCAGCGAAGGGAGGGGCCGATCTGAA. As protein: CASSEGRGRSE. The CDR3 as a whole reads CASSEGRGRSEAFF.

Comments on this clone: The missing CDR3 end, 3 residues past where the read stops, is filled in from the germline J gene. This chain joins TRBV30 and TRBJ1-1, with 7 positions matching TRBD1. Germline assignment: CDR1 GTSNPN and CDR2 SVGIG (reference sequence). CDR3 size: 15 residues. Germline trimming cut 3 bases from V and 3 bases from J; bases unmatched to any gene: 10. The CDR3 is CAWSGIRGKDTEAFF. Incomplete CDR3 DNA: TGTGCCTGGAGCGGTATCAGGGGGAAAGACACTGAA. Variable domain in full (rest from reference TRBV30 and TRBJ1-1): SQTIHQWPATLVQPVGSPLSLECTVEGTSNPNLYWYRQAAGRGLQLLFYSVGIGQISSEVPQNLSASRPQDRQFILSSKKLLLSDSGFYLCAWSGIRGKDTEAFFGQGTRLTVV.

As for this clone: The CDR3 end is not reached by the read, which stops 3 residues before it; the germline J gene fills it in. The V gene is TRBV5-1, the J gene TRBJ1-4; 9 positions match TRBD1. The CDR3 is 14 amino acids. CDR1 is SGHRS, CDR2 YFSETQ, per germline. V gave up 4 bases and J gave up 8 bases; unmatched junction bases: 6. CDR3 bases read: TGCGCCAGCAGCCCCGGGGGACAGGGCGAAAAA. Its translation: CASSPGGQGEK. The CDR3 reads in full as CASSPGGQGEKLFF.

The part of the CDR3 DNA that was read is TGCGCCAGCAGCTTCCGCGGGGGCCTCAATGAG. It encodes CASSFRGGLNE. The whole CDR3 is CASSFRGGLNEQFF. The chain recombines TRBV5-1 with TRBJ2-1; D is perhaps TRBD2 (7 bases). The CDR3 is cut off 3 residues early in the read; its end comes from the germline J gene. V lost 2 bases and J 6 bases, leaving 12 bases between the germline ends. The CDR3 sequence is 14 residues long. The germline CDR1 and CDR2 sequences are SGHRS and YFSETQ.

Regarding this clone: Coverage ceases 3 residues before the CDR3 finishes, and the germline J gene fills in the end. This rearrangement joins TRBV19 to TRBJ2-3; TRBD2 agrees at 10 bases. V lost 6 bases and J lost 2; bases outside the gene matches: 2. The germline CDR1 and CDR2 sequences are LNHDA and SQIVND (reference sequence). This CDR3 is 14 amino acids long. CDR3 sequence reads: CASSLAGVTDTQYF. Partial CDR3 DNA: TGTGCCAGTAGCCTAGCGGGGGTCACAGATACG.

On this clone itself: The read gets to within 3 residues of the CDR3 end, and the germline J gene fills in the rest. The chain is built from TRBV19 and TRBJ1-5; D is unclear. CDR1 and CDR2 from the germline V gene are LNHDA and SQIVND (reference sequence). Trimming removed 3 bases at V and 0 bases at J, with 9 bases between. The CDR3 covers 15 residues. This chain's CDR3 is CASSIGGYSNQPQHF. CDR3 DNA, as far as it was read: TGTGCCAGTAGTATCGGCGGCTATAGCAATCAGCCC.

Comment on this clone: Coverage ceases 3 residues before the CDR3 finishes, and the germline J gene fills in the end. The chain recombines TRBV10-3 with TRBJ1-1; D gene ambiguous. V shed 7 bases and J shed 4 bases, with 13 bases lying between them. CDR3 size: 13 residues. Germline V gives CDR1 ENHRY, CDR2 SYGVKD. Here the CDR3 reads CAINGGEGTEAFF. The CDR3 DNA, read in part, is TGTGCCATCAATGGCGGGGAGGGCACTGAA.

A note on this clone: The read ends 3 residues early relative to the CDR3; the germline J gene fills the gap. The chain employs TRBV14 and TRBJ2-1, with a possible D match to TRBD2 (6 bases). Germline CDR1 and CDR2: SGHDN and FVKESK. The length of the CDR3 is 13 residues. Deletions cut 4 bases from V and 6 bases from J, with 10 bases between. The CDR3 DNA, read in part, is TGTGCCAGCAGCCTTGGGACTCTCAATGAG. Amino acids: CASSLGTLNE. The complete CDR3 reads CASSLGTLNEQFF.

About this clone: The missing CDR3 end, 3 residues past where the read stops, is filled in from the germline J gene. The V and J genes are TRBV7-9 and TRBJ1-5, with TRBD1 as a possible D gene (5 bases). Germline assignment: CDR1 SEHNR and CDR2 FQNEAQ (reference sequence). The CDR3 is made up of 14 amino acids. The V and J ends lost 2 bases and 3 bases respectively, with 8 bases between them. The chain's CDR3 is CASSLQGNNQPQHF. The DNA read from the CDR3 is TGTGCCAGCAGCTTACAGGGAAACAATCAGCCC.

Note on this clone: Sequencing ends 3 residues short of the CDR3 end; the germline J gene provides the rest. V usage is TRBV18 and J usage is TRBJ1-5; 8 bases agree with TRBD1. The CDR3 covers 15 residues. With 3 bases clipped from V and 7 bases from J, the junction kept 8 bases outside the gene matches. CDR1 is KGHSH, CDR2 LQKENI, per germline. Partial CDR3 DNA: TGTGCCAGCTCACCCCCTGGGGCAGGGGGCCAGCCC. Amino acids: CASSPPGAGGQP. The complete CDR3 sequence is CASSPPGAGGQPQHF.

Remarks on this clone: The read ends 3 residues shy of where the CDR3 ends; the end is completed using the germline J gene. The chain employs TRBV7-9 and TRBJ2-3, with D uncertain. This CDR3 spans 12 amino acids. Germline values: CDR1 SEHNR, CDR2 FQNEAQ (reference sequence). Between the trimmed V and J ends, which lost 8 bases and 5 bases, there was a span of 11 bases. The CDR3 is CASDLTGDTQYF. The sequenced part of the CDR3 DNA is TGTGCCAGCGATCTCACGGGAGATACG. Together with reference TRBV7-9 and TRBJ2-3, the CDR3 gives the full variable domain: DTGVSQNPRHKITKRGQNVTFRCDPISEHNRLYWYRQTLGQGPEFLTYFQNEAQLEKSRLLSDRFSAERPKGSFSTLEIQRTEQGDSAMYLCASDLTGDTQYFGPGTRLTVL.

Concerning this clone: The observed sequence ends 3 residues before the CDR3 terminus, with the missing tail filled in from the germline J gene. The V gene is TRBV10-3, the J gene TRBJ2-7; D is possibly TRBD1 (6 bases). V lost 5 bases, J lost 6 bases, and 17 bases lay in between. CDR3 length: 14 amino acids. Germline CDR1 reads ENHRY; CDR2 reads SYGVKD. This CDR3 is CAISSPGTQTEQYF. Incomplete CDR3 DNA: TGTGCCATCAGTTCCCCCGGGACACAAACCGAG.

About this clone: The CDR3 is cut off 3 residues early in the read; its end comes from the germline J gene. The rearrangement joins TRBV13 to TRBJ2-7; 11 bases match TRBD1. Germline loops: CDR1 PRHDT, CDR2 FYEKMQ (reference sequence). V was clipped by 5 bases and J by 3 bases; unmatched bases: 3. There are 14 residues in the CDR3. CDR3 sequence: CASSKGQGVYEQYF. The part of the CDR3 DNA that was read is TGTGCCAGCAGCAAGGGACAGGGGGTCTACGAG.

Turning to this clone: Read sequence stops 3 residues before the CDR3 end, and the germline J gene provides the missing end. The rearrangement links TRBV29-1 to TRBJ2-1; 7 bases are a match to TRBD1. The CDR3 covers 16 residues. The junction had 11 bases not matched to a gene; V was cut back by 1 base and J by 5 bases. Germline lookup yields CDR1 SQVTM and CDR2 ANQGSEA. CDR3: CSVEVTGASFNNEQFF. CDR3 DNA, as far as it was read: TGCAGCGTTGAAGTTACAGGGGCCTCTTTTAACAATGAG.

Partial CDR3 DNA: TGTGCCAGCAGCGTAGGGGCCGCAGTATACGAA. Its protein is CASSVGAAVYE. The full CDR3 reads CASSVGAAVYEAFF. The rearrangement joins TRBV9 to TRBJ1-1; D gene ambiguous. The CDR3 end lies 3 residues beyond the end of the read and is filled in from the germline J gene. CDR1 SGDLS and CDR2 YYNGEE come from the germline V gene. CDR3 length equals 14 residues.

This chain's CDR3 is CASSPIDRGRTNYGYTF. CDR3 bases read: TGTGCCAGCAGCCCAATTGACAGGGGCCGAACTAACTATGGC. V usage is TRBV14 and J usage is TRBJ1-2; 8 bases fit TRBD1. The CDR3 goes on 3 residues after the read ends, and that part is filled in from the germline J gene. Germline V gene data show CDR1 as SGHDN and CDR2 as FVKESK. The trim removed 4 bases at V and 0 bases at J, leaving 10 bases unmatched. This CDR3 spans 17 amino acids.

Points on this clone: With the read ending 3 residues before the CDR3 end, the germline J gene is used to fill in that end. The chain combines TRBV20-1 with TRBJ1-3, with D perhaps matching TRBD1 (5 bases). This CDR3 is 17 amino acids long. V was trimmed by 1 base and J by 0 bases, leaving 16 bases between them. CDR1 and CDR2 (germline): DFQATT, SNEGSKA (reference sequence). The CDR3 bases that were read are TGCAGTGCTAGAGCCTCCGGACAATTGAGCTCTGGAAACACC. It is translated as CSARASGQLSSGNT. The complete CDR3 sequence is CSARASGQLSSGNTIYF.

As for this clone: The CDR3 extends 3 residues past the end of the read, so its final part is completed from the germline J gene. The chain has TRBV20-1 and TRBJ1-1, with D tentatively TRBD1 (5 bases). The germline CDR1 and CDR2 sequences are DFQATT and SNEGSKA (reference sequence). The CDR3 extends over 14 amino acids. V gave up 2 bases and J gave up 0 bases, with 10 bases separating them. The sequenced part of the CDR3 DNA is TGCAGTGCTAGATCTGGGGCTGTGAACACTGAA. Translating gives CSARSGAVNTE. The CDR3, in full, reads CSARSGAVNTEAFF.

To note about this clone: The observed sequence ends 3 residues before the CDR3 terminus, with the missing tail filled in from the germline J gene. The rearrangement joins TRBV7-6 to TRBJ2-5, with 13 bases matching TRBD2. The V and J ends lost 5 bases and 4 bases, in that order; junction bases with no gene match: 13. The CDR3 length is 18 residues. CDR1 and CDR2 (germline): SGHVS, FNYEAQ. The sequenced part of the CDR3 DNA is TGTGCCAGCAGCCCGACCGGGACTAGCGGGATCCAAACAGAGACC. Translated, it gives CASSPTGTSGIQTET. The CDR3 in full is CASSPTGTSGIQTETQYF. The entire variable domain, with the rest obtained from reference TRBV7-6 and TRBJ2-5, is as follows: GAGVSQSPRYKVTKRGQDVALRCDPISGHVSLYWYRQALGQGPEFLTYFNYEAQQDKSGLPNDRFSAERPEGSISTLTIQRTEQRDSAMYRCASSPTGTSGIQTETQYFGPGTRLLVL.

In the case of this clone: The read is 3 residues too short to cover the CDR3 end, so that end is filled in from the germline J gene. The gene calls are TRBV2 and TRBJ2-1; TRBD1 aligns across 9 bases. V gave up 6 bases and J gave up 7 bases; unmatched junction bases: 4. Germline CDR1 reads SNHLY; CDR2 reads FYNNEI. The CDR3 spans 13 residues. CDR3 amino acids: CASRDRGTNEQFF. Incomplete CDR3 DNA: TGTGCCAGCAGGGACAGGGGTACGAATGAG.

A word on this clone: The CDR3 extends 3 residues past the end of the read, so its final part is completed from the germline J gene. The chain couples TRBV5-4 to TRBJ1-1, with TRBD1 identical over 7 bases. CDR1 SGHNT and CDR2 YYREEE come from the germline V gene (reference sequence). This CDR3 has 13 amino acids. V was clipped by 3 bases and J by 4 bases; unmatched bases: 3. The CDR3 loop reads CASSWAGGTEAFF. The CDR3 bases that were read are TGTGCCAGCAGCTGGGCAGGGGGCACTGAA.

Comment on this clone: The missing CDR3 end, 3 residues past where the read stops, is filled in from the germline J gene. The V gene is TRBV2, the J gene TRBJ2-2; D is perhaps TRBD1 (5 bases). Between the trimmed V and J ends, which lost 7 bases and 2 bases, there was a span of 11 bases. The CDR3 extends over 14 amino acids. Germline CDR1 reads SNHLY; CDR2 reads FYNNEI. The CDR3 sequence: CASNWTPNTGELFF. The CDR3 DNA, read in part, is TGTGCCAGCAATTGGACACCCAACACCGGGGAG.

As concerns this clone: The junction differs from germline at one of its ends, possibly a read error. Read sequence stops 3 residues before the CDR3 end, and the germline J gene provides the missing end. The rearrangement links TRBV7-7 to TRBJ2-7, with D maybe TRBD2 (6 bases). This CDR3 is built from 15 residues. The germline V gene has CDR1 SSHAT and CDR2 FNYEAQ (reference sequence). The sequenced part of the CDR3 DNA is TGTGCTAGCATCTTAGGTGCGGGGTCGGCCTACGAG. Translating gives CASILGAGSAYE. The complete CDR3 reads CASILGAGSAYEQYF.

Comment on this clone: The CDR3 goes on 3 residues after the read ends, and that part is filled in from the germline J gene. The rearrangement joins TRBV5-1 to TRBJ2-5; D is tentatively TRBD1 or TRBD2 (6 bases each). Trimming pared 0 bases from V and 3 bases from J, leaving 9 bases between. Germline CDR1 SGHRS, CDR2 YFSETQ. This CDR3 has 14 amino acids. The CDR3 spells CASSLAGEEETQYF. The DNA read from the CDR3 is TGCGCCAGCAGCTTGGCAGGGGAGGAAGAGACC.

A note on this clone: From the germline J gene comes the end of the CDR3, since the read stops 3 residues before it. The gene calls are TRBV7-9 and TRBJ1-2; D may be TRBD1 (6 bases). The germline CDR1 and CDR2 sequences are SEHNR and FQNEAQ (reference sequence). The CDR3 is 14 residues long. CDR3 amino acids: CASSLIQGLYGYTF. The CDR3 DNA, read in part, is TGTGCCAGCAGCTTAATACAGGGTTTATACGGC.

On this clone itself: From the germline J gene comes the end of the CDR3, since the read stops 3 residues before it. The rearrangement joins TRBV7-2 to TRBJ1-1; tentatively, D is TRBD1 (5 bases). V was shortened by 6 bases and J by 1 base, with 15 bases between the two germline ends. The CDR3 has 15 residues. CDR1 and CDR2 from the germline V gene are SGHTA and FQGNSA. The covered CDR3 bases are TGTGCCAGCAGTAGGAGTTGGGGCGCGAACACTGAA. Its protein product is CASSRSWGANTE. The whole CDR3 region reads CASSRSWGANTEAFF.